The 24 T cell receptor beta chains reported below all come from one sample, sequenced in a study of blood T cells in healthy people across ages. Through a sample-barcoded 5' primer and a J-beta primer mix, a second PCR was run for roughly 6 to 12 cycles. MiXCR was run by TCRdb on the 5' RACE reads, yielding one entry per CDR3 protein. Here the sample spans about 1.8 million distinct CDR3 sequences, approximately 50% being singletons. The sample comprised blood. The receptors were gathered from a woman in her 40s in good health.

Many counts were recorded for this clonotype. Here the CDR3 reads CASSPTGGEQFF. In nucleotides, the CDR3 is TGTGCCAGCAGCCCTACGGGTGGTGAGCAGTTCTTC. V and J are TRBV7-2 and TRBJ2-1; D is uncertain. Per the germline V gene, CDR1 is SGHTA and CDR2 is FQGNSA. Trimming left V 5 bases short and J 9 bases short, with 11 bases between. The CDR3 length is 12 residues.

The table lists this clonotype with a few counts. Here the CDR3 DNA reads TGCGCCAGCAGTGATAAAACGGGAAACATTCAGTACTTC. Its translation is CASSDKTGNIQYF. The chain has TRBV10-1 and TRBJ2-4; D gene ambiguous. V was pared by 3 bases and J by 6 bases, with 9 bases between. The CDR3 consists of 13 residues. Germline assignment: CDR1 WNHNN and CDR2 SYGVQD (reference sequence).

This chain connects TRBV27 to TRBJ2-1; D is perhaps TRBD1 (5 bases). Per the germline V gene, CDR1 is MNHEY and CDR2 is SMNVEV (reference sequence). The CDR3 covers 18 residues. The V gene lost 0 bases and the J gene lost 6 bases, with 21 bases spanning the gap. The CDR3: CASSLSAVFYGAANEQFF. CDR3 in DNA: TGTGCCAGCAGTTTATCAGCAGTTTTCTATGGGGCGGCCAATGAGCAGTTCTTC.

This chain uses TRBV7-2 with TRBJ2-3; tentatively, D is TRBD2 (6 bases). Germline V gene sequence: CDR1 SGHTA, CDR2 FQGNSA. Trimming removed 4 bases from V and 0 bases from J, with 20 bases in between. The length of the CDR3 is 18 residues. CDR3 sequence reads: CASSSPGLAAQSTDTQYF. The CDR3 coding sequence is TGTGCCAGCAGCTCTCCGGGACTTGCCGCCCAGAGCACAGATACGCAGTATTTT.

The gene calls are TRBV27 and TRBJ2-7; 11 bases line up with TRBD2. The junction had 9 bases not matched to a gene; V was cut back by 3 bases and J by 5 bases. This CDR3 comprises 16 residues. CDR1 and CDR2 from the germline V gene are MNHEY and SMNVEV (reference sequence). CDR3 nucleotide sequence: TGTGCCAGCAGTTTCTCGACTAGCGGGACAAGACACGAGCAGTACTTC. Amino acid sequence: CASSFSTSGTRHEQYF.

Details on this clonotype: The junction does not match germline at one end; this may be a read error. The CDR3 DNA reads as TGTGCCGGCAGCTCCCTTCGACCGGGACTAGCGGGGGAGTTAACTAGCACAGATACGCAGTATTTT. Translating it yields CAGSSLRPGLAGELTSTDTQYF. The V and J genes are TRBV11-1 and TRBJ2-3, with 14 bases matching TRBD2. Germline V gene sequence: CDR1 SGHAT, CDR2 FQDESV (reference sequence). CDR3 length: 22 residues.

V and J are TRBV27 and TRBJ1-2, with 11 positions matching TRBD1. CDR1 and CDR2 from the germline V gene are MNHEY and SMNVEV (reference sequence). The CDR3 consists of 16 residues. V gave up 4 bases and J gave up 4 bases; unmatched junction bases: 8. This chain's CDR3 is CASSSWTGGIVYGYTF. The CDR3 DNA reads TGTGCCAGCAGTTCCTGGACAGGGGGCATTGTCTATGGCTACACCTTC.

This chain uses TRBV28 with TRBJ2-3; TRBD1 or TRBD2 may be the D gene (5 bases each). The germline CDR1 and CDR2 sequences are MDHEN and SYDVKM. CDR3 length: 14 amino acids. With 10 bases removed from V and 2 bases from J, the gap between germline ends came to 16 bases. The CDR3 sequence is CATHQNGATDTQYF. For the CDR3, the DNA is TGTGCCACACACCAAAACGGGGCCACAGATACGCAGTATTTT.

The gene calls are TRBV5-1 and TRBJ2-1; 8 bases align to TRBD1. The J call is in doubt because the DNA end fits TRBJ2-7 better. Germline CDR1 is SGHRS and CDR2 is YFSETQ. The CDR3 extends over 14 amino acids. The CDR3 DNA is TGCGCCAGCACCCCAGGGGGCTCCTACAATGAGCAGTACTTC. The encoded protein is CASTPGGSYNEQYF.

The genes are TRBV7-2 and TRBJ2-1; tentatively, D is TRBD1 (6 bases). Germline assignment: CDR1 SGHTA and CDR2 FQGNSA. V gave up 4 bases and J gave up 9 bases, with 22 bases separating them. This CDR3 comprises 16 residues. In DNA form, the CDR3 reads TGTGCCAGCAGCTCAAGGGCCCAGGGGCTAATTGGTGAGCAGTTCTTC. Amino acids: CASSSRAQGLIGEQFF.

The chain joins TRBV11-2 to TRBJ2-7; TRBD2 agrees at 8 bases. V lost 0 bases, J lost 1 base, and 5 bases stayed unmatched. CDR1 is SGHAT and CDR2 is FQNNGV in the germline V gene. The CDR3 contains 16 residues. CDR3 in amino acids: CASSLDPREGSYEQYF. As DNA, the CDR3 is TGTGCCAGCAGCTTAGATCCCCGGGAGGGTTCCTACGAGCAGTACTTC.

This clonotype turned up a few times. This chain connects TRBV10-3 to TRBJ2-1, with 8 nucleotides matching TRBD1. J lost 6 bases, V lost 2 bases, and 3 bases had no gene match. Per germline, CDR1 ENHRY and CDR2 SYGVKD. The CDR3 is made up of 14 amino acids. This CDR3 reads CAISEPTGVNEQFF. Here the CDR3 DNA reads TGTGCCATCAGTGAGCCGACAGGGGTCAATGAGCAGTTCTTC.

The CDR3 sequence: CASREAVPSGPQHF. CDR3 DNA sequence: TGTGCCAGCAGAGAAGCTGTTCCGAGCGGACCCCAGCATTTT. J is TRBJ1-5 and V is TRBV28; no firm D call. The length of the CDR3 is 14 residues. V gave up 6 bases and J gave up 10 bases, with 19 bases separating them. CDR1 and CDR2 (germline): MDHEN, SYDVKM.

DNA of the CDR3: TGTGCCAGCACCCCCCGAGAATCCTATGAGCAGTTCTTC. This sequence encodes CASTPRESYEQFF. The V gene is TRBV7-8, the J gene TRBJ2-1; D gene ambiguous. The germline V and J ends were trimmed by 7 bases and 8 bases, with 15 bases remaining between them. This CDR3 contains 13 residues. Germline V CDR1 and CDR2: SGHVS, FQNEAQ.

There are a few counts of this clonotype. V usage is TRBV29-1 and J usage is TRBJ2-5; 7 bases agree with TRBD2. V dropped 7 bases and J dropped 5; count of bases not matched to a gene: 10. Germline V gene lookup returns CDR1 SQVTM and CDR2 ANQGSEA. This CDR3 has 13 residues. The CDR3 DNA is TGCAGCGCCGAGCGGGGTAGCGAGGAGACCCAGTACTTC. This gives the protein CSAERGSEETQYF.

The chain combines TRBV20-1 with TRBJ1-1; 7 bases fit TRBD1. Germline CDR1 is DFQATT and CDR2 is SNEGSKA (reference sequence). J lost 1 base, V lost 6 bases, and 8 bases had no gene match. The CDR3 spans 14 residues. The CDR3 reads CSAPRQGTNTEAFF. The DNA for the CDR3 is TGCAGTGCCCCGAGACAGGGAACGAACACTGAAGCTTTCTTT.

This chain connects TRBV3-1 to TRBJ1-4; TRBD1 matches 11 bases. The V gene's germline CDR1 is LGHDT and CDR2 YNNKEL (reference sequence). CDR3 size: 16 residues. V lost 4 bases to trimming and J lost 4 bases; unmatched junction nucleotides: 5. The CDR3 bases are TGTGCCAGCAGCCCCTTTGGGACAGGGGGTAATGAAAAACTGTTTTTT. This codes for CASSPFGTGGNEKLFF.

V gene TRBV27 combines with J gene TRBJ1-2, with no clear D. The CDR3 has 18 amino acids. Trimming pared 5 bases from V and 0 bases from J, leaving 22 bases between. The germline V gene encodes CDR1 MNHEY and CDR2 SMNVEV (reference sequence). The CDR3 here is CASSPSGGFSPSNYGYTF. CDR3 coding DNA: TGTGCCAGCAGTCCGAGTGGAGGGTTTTCACCTTCTAACTATGGCTACACCTTC.

With regard to this clonotype: The junction differs from germline at one of its ends, possibly a read error. The chain combines TRBV2 with TRBJ2-5; the D gene could be TRBD1 or TRBD2 (5 bases each). The CDR3 loop spans 13 amino acids. Per germline, CDR1 SNHLY and CDR2 FYNNEI. The CDR3: CASSGDGKEAQYF. In DNA, the CDR3 is TGTGCCAGCAGTGGGGACGGAAAAGAGGCCCAGTACTTC. Supplemented by reference TRBV2 and TRBJ2-5, the full variable domain reads EPEVTQTPSHQVTQMGQEVILRCVPISNHLYFYWYRQILGQKVEFLVSFYNNEISEKSEIFDDQFSVERPDGSNFTLKIRSTKLEDSAMYFCASSGDGKEAQYFGPGTRLLVL.

The sample holds a few counts of this clonotype. This chain connects TRBV12-3 or TRBV12-4 to TRBJ2-3; 7 positions match TRBD1. J lost 4 bases, V lost 5 bases, and 9 bases had no gene match. The CDR3 extends over 15 amino acids. The CDR3 protein is CASSLRQGQSDTQYF. DNA for the CDR3: TGTGCCAGCAGTCTAAGACAGGGACAATCAGATACGCAGTATTTT.

The rearrangement links TRBV27 to TRBJ2-3, with 8 bases fitting TRBD2. Trimming took 6 bases from V and 2 from J; bases not matched to a gene: 4. CDR1 and CDR2 from the germline V gene are MNHEY and SMNVEV (reference sequence). The CDR3 is 14 amino acids. The CDR3 protein is CASRKRGYTDTQYF. The CDR3 DNA follows: TGTGCCAGCAGGAAGCGGGGGTACACAGATACGCAGTATTTT.

Remarks on this clonotype: At one end, the junction sequence differs from germline, possibly due to a read error. This sequence joins TRBV11-2 and TRBJ1-6; D unresolved. CDR1 SGHAT and CDR2 FQNNGV come from the germline V gene. This CDR3 is 17 amino acids long. Here the CDR3 reads CAGSLEGHRGYNSPLHF. Here the CDR3 DNA reads TGTGCCGGCAGCTTAGAAGGGCACAGAGGCTATAATTCACCCCTCCACTTT.

V is TRBV6-1 and J is TRBJ2-3; perhaps TRBD2 as D (5 bases). Per germline, CDR1 MNHNS and CDR2 SASEGT. This CDR3 has 14 residues. V lost 7 bases to trimming and J lost 3 bases, with 14 bases between them. This chain's CDR3 is CASNGERKTDTQYF. The DNA for the CDR3 is TGTGCCAGCAACGGGGAGAGAAAAACAGATACGCAGTATTTT.

In DNA, the CDR3 is TGTGCCAGCAGCTGCTGTACGGGCGTAGTAATAGAGACCCAGTACTTC. Its protein is CASSCCTGVVIETQYF. The rearrangement joins TRBV7-8 to TRBJ2-5; D not resolved. Germline CDR1 SGHVS, CDR2 FQNEAQ. V was shortened by 4 bases and J by 4 bases, with 19 bases between the two germline ends. The CDR3 extends over 16 amino acids.